Shown below are 12 T cell receptor beta chains from a single sample sequenced in a study of T cell responses to AZD1222 COVID-19 vaccine. TCRdb's copy holds only in-frame clones and misses some; the assay was immunoSEQ multiplex PCR. The sample holds approximately 150,000 clones; 91% are singletons and the top ten take approximately 1.9%. The sample here was peripheral blood, taken on day 0 of AZD1222 vaccination. The receptors were sampled from an adult in good health.

This clone has only a few counts. The chain combines TRBV6-5 with TRBJ2-7; 8 bases are a match to TRBD1. CDR1 MNHEY and CDR2 SVGAGI come from the germline V gene. The J segment lost 5 bases and the V segment lost 1 base, leaving 7 bases of the junction unmatched. The CDR3 is made up of 15 amino acids. The CDR3 loop reads CASSYFGQGANEQYF. The CDR3 region has the DNA TGTGCCAGCAGTTACTTCGGGCAGGGGGCAAACGAGCAGTACTTC.

This chain links TRBV24-1 with TRBJ2-2, with TRBD1 matching over 11 bases. CDR1 KGHDR and CDR2 SFDVKD come from the germline V gene. The CDR3 spans 16 residues. The ends lost 4 bases at V and 8 bases at J; junction bases unmatched: 8. CDR3 DNA sequence: TGTGCCACCAGTGACCCCGGACAGGGGGCCGCTGGGGAGCTGTTTTTT. Its translation: CATSDPGQGAAGELFF.

In its sample, this clone was seen once. The chain recombines TRBV30 with TRBJ1-5; TRBD1 matches at 8 bases. Trimming at V came to 5 bases and at J to 5 bases, leaving 5 bases not matched to a gene. The CDR3 has 13 residues. Per germline, CDR1 GTSNPN and CDR2 SVGIG (reference sequence). The CDR3 coding sequence is TGTGCCTGGGCTGGACAGGGTGATCAGCCCCAGCATTTT. Translation: CAWAGQGDQPQHF.

The chain is built from TRBV9 and TRBJ2-5; 12 positions match TRBD2. This CDR3 is built from 16 residues. J gave up 4 bases and V 3 bases, and 7 bases lay outside the gene matches. Germline CDR1 is SGDLS and CDR2 is YYNGEE. CDR3 DNA sequence: TGTGCCAGCAGCGGCCCTAGCGGGAGGGGTCGAGAGACCCAGTACTTC. It is translated as CASSGPSGRGRETQYF.

The V gene is TRBV5-8, the J gene TRBJ1-5, with TRBD1 matching over 7 bases. The CDR3 has 15 amino acids. Germline lookup yields CDR1 SGHTS and CDR2 YDEGEE. After removal of 5 bases from V and 3 bases from J, the junction contained 8 bases not matched to a gene. The CDR3 sequence is CASSQIQGINQPQHF. The CDR3 region has the DNA TGTGCCAGCAGTCAAATACAGGGGATCAATCAGCCCCAGCATTTT.

The chain couples TRBV12-3 or TRBV12-4 to TRBJ1-1; D might be TRBD1 (5 bases). The CDR3 sequence is 11 residues long. The V and J ends lost 7 bases and 11 bases respectively, with 14 bases between them. Here the CDR3 reads CASTRAGGAFF. The CDR3 region has the DNA TGTGCCAGCACCCGAGCCGGGGGTGCTTTCTTT.

The J gene is TRBJ2-7, the V gene TRBV19; 9 positions match TRBD1. CDR1 is LNHDA and CDR2 is SQIVND in the germline V gene (reference sequence). The CDR3 loop spans 15 amino acids. V shed 4 bases and J 2 bases; nucleotides not matched to a gene: 6. CDR3 residues: CASSKPGQGAYEQYF. The CDR3 DNA reads as TGTGCCAGTAGTAAACCGGGACAGGGAGCCTACGAGCAGTACTTC.

This chain uses TRBV4-3 with TRBJ2-1; TRBD2 is a possible D gene (6 bases). The CDR3 totals 17 residues. V was trimmed by 0 bases and J by 8 bases, leaving 20 bases between them. Germline V lookup: CDR1 LGHNA, CDR2 YSLEER. The CDR3 DNA sequence: TGCGCCAGCAGCCAAGAGAGGGCGGGACCTTTTGGGCATGAGCAGTTCTTC. It specifies CASSQERAGPFGHEQFF.

J is TRBJ2-1 and V is TRBV7-6; no definite D call. Germline-derived CDR1 and CDR2 are SGHVS and FNYEAQ. CDR3 length: 16 amino acids. V was pared by 5 bases and J by 0 bases, with 14 bases between. The CDR3 DNA follows: TGTGCCAGCAGCGCGGATTACAGTAGCTCCTACAATGAGCAGTTCTTC. This codes for CASSADYSSSYNEQFF.

This clone has just a few counts. The J gene is TRBJ1-4, the V gene TRBV7-8, with D maybe TRBD1 (6 bases). CDR3 length: 18 amino acids. The germline V gene has CDR1 SGHVS and CDR2 FQNEAQ. V lost 5 bases, J lost 5 bases, and 24 bases lay in between. The CDR3 here is CASSPGAGKMGRNEKLFF. The CDR3 DNA reads as TGTGCCAGCAGCCCAGGGGCAGGGAAGATGGGAAGGAATGAAAAACTGTTTTTT.

The J gene is TRBJ1-1, the V gene TRBV7-2; 8 nucleotides agree with TRBD1. The CDR3 extends over 15 amino acids. V dropped 1 base and J dropped 1; count of bases not matched to a gene: 2. CDR1 is SGHTA and CDR2 is FQGNSA in the germline V gene. The CDR3 region has the DNA TGTGCCAGCAGCTTAGGACAGGGGTGGAACACTGAAGCTTTCTTT. It is translated as CASSLGQGWNTEAFF.

V and J are TRBV6-4 and TRBJ2-1; 11 bases align to TRBD1. Germline lookup yields CDR1 MRHNA and CDR2 SNTAGT. The CDR3 has 15 residues. V lost 6 bases and J lost 7; bases outside the gene matches: 8. CDR3 region: CASRPGQGGFNEQFF. Here the CDR3 DNA reads TGTGCCAGCAGACCGGGACAGGGGGGATTTAATGAGCAGTTCTTC.